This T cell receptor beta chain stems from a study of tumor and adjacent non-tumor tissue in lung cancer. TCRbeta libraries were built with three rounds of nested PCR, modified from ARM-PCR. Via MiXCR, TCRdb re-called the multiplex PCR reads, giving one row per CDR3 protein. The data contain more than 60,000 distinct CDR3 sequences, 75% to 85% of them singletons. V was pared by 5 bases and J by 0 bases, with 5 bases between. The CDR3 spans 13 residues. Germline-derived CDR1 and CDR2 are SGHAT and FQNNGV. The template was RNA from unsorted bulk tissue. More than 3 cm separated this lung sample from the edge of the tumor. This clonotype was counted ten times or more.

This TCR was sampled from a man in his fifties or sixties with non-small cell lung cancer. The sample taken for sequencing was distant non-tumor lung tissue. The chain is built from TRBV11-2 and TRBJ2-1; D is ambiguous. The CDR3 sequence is CASSPSSYNEQFF. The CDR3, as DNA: TGTGCCAGCAGCCCTAGCTCCTACAATGAGCAGTTCTTC.